The 13 T cell receptor beta chains below were found in one sample sequenced in a study of cytomegalovirus exposure and HLA in healthy donors. 60 Vbeta and 13 Jbeta primers were used in PCR. Assay used: immunoSEQ multiplex PCR; TCRdb lists only in-frame clones, some missing. The sample has a few hundred thousand clones; about nine tenths are singletons. The sample consisted of PBMCs. Source of these receptors: a girl aged 2 to 10 in good health and CMV-seronegative.

The J gene is TRBJ2-7, the V gene TRBV7-7; maybe TRBD2 (5 bases). Trimming stripped 5 bases from V and 5 bases from J, with 13 bases between. Germline V CDR1 and CDR2: SSHAT, FNYEAQ (reference sequence). This CDR3 has 13 residues. The CDR3 coding sequence is TGTGCCAGCAGCCCTGACGTGGGAGACGAGCAGTACTTC. Amino acids: CASSPDVGDEQYF.

This sequence joins TRBV5-6 and TRBJ2-7, with D perhaps TRBD1 (5 bases). V gave up 4 bases and J gave up 2 bases, with 13 bases separating them. The germline gives CDR1 SGHDT, CDR2 YYEEEE. This CDR3 comprises 14 residues. DNA for the CDR3: TGTGCCAGCAGCCACGACAGTTCTCCCTACGAGCAGTACTTC. It specifies CASSHDSSPYEQYF.

The rearrangement links TRBV7-3 to TRBJ2-3, with D tentatively TRBD2 (6 bases). The CDR3 length is 16 residues. CDR1 SGHTA and CDR2 FQGTGA come from the germline V gene. Trimming stripped 1 base from V and 5 bases from J, with 16 bases between. CDR3: CASSLRWGGNRDTQYF. CDR3 nucleotide sequence: TGTGCCAGCAGCTTAAGGTGGGGAGGCAACCGAGATACGCAGTATTTT. The full variable domain, in which reference TRBV7-3 and TRBJ2-3 provide the parts outside the CDR3, is GAGVSQTPSNKVTEKGKYVELRCDPISGHTALYWYRQSLGQGPEFLIYFQGTGAADDSGLPNDRFFAVRPEGSVSTLKIQRTERGDSAVYLCASSLRWGGNRDTQYFGPGTRLTVL.

This clone turned up a few times. V and J are TRBV5-8 and TRBJ1-4, with a tentative D call TRBD1 (5 bases). This CDR3 is built from 15 residues. The germline CDR1 and CDR2 sequences are SGHTS and YDEGEE. The V and J ends lost 4 bases and 5 bases respectively, with 15 bases between them. CDR3 DNA: TGTGCCAGCAGCCTGGGGCGAGGGCCGAATGAAAAACTGTTTTTT. Encoded protein: CASSLGRGPNEKLFF.

The V call is TRBV7-2, the J call TRBJ2-1, with D maybe TRBD1 (5 bases). With 6 bases removed from V and 2 bases from J, the gap between germline ends came to 11 bases. CDR1 is SGHTA, CDR2 FQGNSA, per germline. The CDR3 contains 14 residues. The CDR3, as DNA: TGTGCCAGCAGTCTTGGACAAACCTACAATGAGCAGTTCTTC. Its protein is CASSLGQTYNEQFF.

This chain joins TRBV11-2 and TRBJ2-3, with 14 nucleotides matching TRBD2. Per the germline V gene, CDR1 is SGHAT and CDR2 is FQNNGV. The CDR3 covers 16 residues. J was trimmed by 4 bases and V by 4 bases; bases with no gene match: 4. CDR3 coding DNA: TGTGCCAGCAGCTCGGGACTAGCGGGGGTAGCAGATACGCAGTATTTT. This sequence encodes CASSSGLAGVADTQYF. Combining the CDR3 with reference TRBV11-2 and TRBJ2-3 gives the whole variable domain EAGVAQSPRYKIIEKRQSVAFWCNPISGHATLYWYQQILGQGPKLLIQFQNNGVVDDSQLPKDRFSAERLKGVDSTLKIQPAKLEDSAVYLCASSSGLAGVADTQYFGPGTRLTVL.

V is TRBV10-3 and J is TRBJ2-1; D perhaps matches TRBD2 (5 bases). The V end was cut by 6 bases, the J end by 6 bases, with 15 bases between. The CDR3 is 14 amino acids. CDR1 ENHRY and CDR2 SYGVKD come from the germline V gene. The CDR3 reads CAIRDLGGGNEQFF. The CDR3 nucleotides read TGTGCCATCAGAGACCTAGGAGGCGGCAATGAGCAGTTCTTC.

This CDR3 is CATSKGGAGEWNEQFF. CDR3 nucleotides: TGTGCCACCTCAAAGGGTGGAGCGGGAGAGTGGAATGAGCAGTTCTTC. The J gene is TRBJ2-1, the V gene TRBV11-3; 8 nucleotides line up with TRBD2. Germline V gene lookup returns CDR1 SGHNT and CDR2 YENEEA. V shed 10 bases and J 7 bases; nucleotides not matched to a gene: 18. The CDR3 consists of 16 residues.

The V call is TRBV27, the J call TRBJ1-5, with TRBD1 identical over 8 bases. Germline assignment: CDR1 MNHEY and CDR2 SMNVEV (reference sequence). Trimming cost V 5 bases and J 5 bases; bases outside gene matches: 11. The CDR3 totals 16 residues. The CDR3 region is CASSVGAGGADQPQHF. As DNA, the CDR3 is TGTGCCAGCAGTGTTGGGGCAGGGGGCGCAGATCAGCCCCAGCATTTT.

The rearrangement uses TRBV6-5 and TRBJ2-1, with D maybe TRBD1 (5 bases). The ends were cut back, 0 bases at V and 8 bases at J, with 17 bases in the middle. CDR3 length: 16 amino acids. Germline V gene sequence: CDR1 MNHEY, CDR2 SVGAGI. The CDR3 DNA reads as TGTGCCAGCAGTTACTCGGGCCCCGGGCCGACAGATGAGCAGTTCTTC. It yields the protein CASSYSGPGPTDEQFF.

J is TRBJ2-1 and V is TRBV5-1; D is possibly TRBD2 (7 bases). CDR1 SGHRS and CDR2 YFSETQ come from the germline V gene. Trimming left V 4 bases short and J 6 bases short, with 20 bases between. The CDR3 spans 16 residues. CDR3 amino acids: CASSIRGASGLNEQFF. CDR3 DNA sequence: TGCGCCAGCAGCATCCGGGGGGCTAGCGGCCTCAATGAGCAGTTCTTC.

This chain links TRBV25-1 with TRBJ1-1, with a weak D call TRBD1 (5 bases). The CDR3 contains 12 residues. The germline gives CDR1 MGHDK, CDR2 SYGVNS. The ends were cut back, 3 bases at V and 7 bases at J, with 9 bases in the middle. Here the CDR3 reads CASSDYRSEAFF. In DNA, the CDR3 is TGTGCCAGCAGTGACTACAGGAGTGAAGCTTTCTTT.

The gene calls are TRBV6-5 and TRBJ1-3, with 9 bases aligning to TRBD1. Germline V gives CDR1 MNHEY, CDR2 SVGAGI. The junction had 3 bases not matched to a gene; V was cut back by 0 bases and J by 3 bases. This CDR3 comprises 16 residues. The CDR3 DNA is TGTGCCAGCAGTTACTCGACAGGGGGAAGTGGAAACACCATATATTTT. Translation gives CASSYSTGGSGNTIYF.